The clone carrying this T cell receptor beta chain was observed a few times. Its antigen is currently unknown. MiXCR, run by TCRdb on the 5' RACE reads, gives a single entry per CDR3 protein. The sample records roughly 700,000 distinct CDR3 sequences, 15% to 20% being singletons. This sample is drawn from a study of CD8 T cells in ankylosing spondylitis. General study points: Eight or nine highly homologous variants made up a TCR beta motif that seemed to typify ankylosing spondylitis blood.

The CDR3 loop spans 15 amino acids. The ends lost 4 bases at V and 0 bases at J; junction bases unmatched: 5. This clonotype was sampled from a male donor with ankylosing spondylitis. The genes are TRBV12-3 or TRBV12-4 and TRBJ2-5; 7 nucleotides line up with TRBD2. The sample comprised blood, either unsorted or a sorted T cell fraction (not recorded which). CDR3 amino acids: CASSSERDDQETQYF. The CDR3 bases are TGTGCCAGCAGTTCCGAGCGGGACGACCAAGAGACCCAGTACTTC.